This T cell receptor (beta chain) emerged from a study of T-cell reconstitution after alpha-beta-depleted transplantation in children. This clonotype was detected ten times or more. The antigen is undetermined. Molecular barcoding with unique molecular identifiers was used for the TCRbeta library. MiXCR, applied by TCRdb to the PCR reads, yields one record per CDR3 protein. The sample lists 900,000 or so distinct CDR3 sequences; around 15% were seen once. The CDR3 runs 14 residues. Trimming removed 6 bases at V and 10 bases at J, with 21 bases between. Germline CDR1 reads SEHNR; CDR2 reads FQNEAQ (reference sequence). Study-wide findings and caveats: T-cell counts and diversity at one year post-transplant came mainly from newly produced T cells. After transplant, at about two months, alpha-beta T cells were reportedly derived from several hundred expanded graft clones. Recipient T cells and thymic progenitors that survived gave rise to the high TCRbeta diversity observed at day 60 in some patients.

The chain employs TRBV7-9 and TRBJ1-1, with a weak D call TRBD1 (5 bases). This material consisted of PBMCs, mostly from graft donor cells, taken 360 days after TCRalphabeta/CD19-depleted stem cell transplant. This TCR derives from a male patient between 5 and 17 years old who had a stem cell transplant for acute lymphoblastic leukemia, so the T cells may come from the graft donor. The DNA for the CDR3 is TGTGCCAGCAGTCACCGGACGGGGGGAATTGTAGCTTTCTTT. This translates into CASSHRTGGIVAFF. Drawing the rest from reference TRBV7-9 and TRBJ1-1, the complete variable domain is DTGVSQNPRHKITKRGQNVTFRCDPISEHNRLYWYRQTLGQGPEFLTYFQNEAQLEKSRLLSDRFSAERPKGSFSTLEIQRTEQGDSAMYLCASSHRTGGIVAFFGQGTRLTVV.